These 27 T cell receptor beta chains share one sample of origin, sequenced in a study of blood T cell repertoires in COVID-19 (dated by TCRdb to 2019 to 2021). Libraries were prepared through the immunoSEQ multiplex PCR assay. TCRdb limited this immuneACCESS table to in-frame rearrangements with V and J called. A share of clones is missing; checked studies link under half to unresolved V genes, and the rest is unexplained. The sample contains approximately 230,000 clones, around 84% of them found a single time. About a sixth of the sample is taken by the ten largest. The sequencing sample was made of PBMCs or T cells enriched from blood (not recorded which). The receptors were sampled from a young man who had recovered from COVID-19.

The chain links TRBV27 to TRBJ1-1, with 7 bases fitting TRBD1. The CDR3 sequence is 15 residues long. CDR1 is MNHEY, CDR2 SMNVEV, per germline (reference sequence). Unmatched junction bases numbered 6, after V lost 3 bases and J lost 2 bases. The CDR3 spells CASSFEGARNTEAFF. The DNA of the CDR3 is TGTGCCAGCAGTTTCGAGGGGGCGCGCAACACTGAAGCTTTCTTT.

The rearrangement links TRBV15 to TRBJ2-1; D is possibly TRBD2 (5 bases). V was pared by 11 bases and J by 0 bases, with 14 bases between. The CDR3 spans 14 residues. Germline assignment: CDR1 LNHNV and CDR2 YYDKDF (reference sequence). In DNA form, the CDR3 reads TGTGCCGCGTCCATCGCGGGCTCCTACAATGAGCAGTTCTTC. Translated: CAASIAGSYNEQFF.

The chain recombines TRBV5-6 with TRBJ1-5; D might be TRBD1 (6 bases). The CDR3 runs 15 residues. Trimming shortened V by 4 bases and J by 5 bases, and 16 bases separated the two germline ends. Germline CDR1 is SGHDT and CDR2 is YYEEEE. The DNA for the CDR3 is TGTGCCAGCAGCATATGGACAGCCTCCCATCAGCCCCAGCATTTT. Encoded protein: CASSIWTASHQPQHF.

V is TRBV11-2 and J is TRBJ2-3; 10 bases are a match to TRBD2. This CDR3 contains 15 residues. The J segment lost 6 bases and the V segment lost 5 bases, leaving 8 bases of the junction unmatched. Germline assignment: CDR1 SGHAT and CDR2 FQNNGV. DNA of the CDR3: TGTGCCAGCAGCCCCTGGGTAGCGGGGGGCGATACGCAGTATTTT. It codes for CASSPWVAGGDTQYF. Full variable domain (rest looked up from reference TRBV11-2 and TRBJ2-3): EAGVAQSPRYKIIEKRQSVAFWCNPISGHATLYWYQQILGQGPKLLIQFQNNGVVDDSQLPKDRFSAERLKGVDSTLKIQPAKLEDSAVYLCASSPWVAGGDTQYFGPGTRLTVL.

The chain has TRBV28 and TRBJ1-4, with TRBD1 matching over 9 bases. The CDR3 totals 15 residues. CDR1 MDHEN and CDR2 SYDVKM come from the germline V gene. The ends lost 6 bases at V and 0 bases at J; junction bases unmatched: 2. CDR3 in DNA: TGTGCCAGCAGACAGGGGGCTGCAACTAATGAAAAACTGTTTTTT. Translated: CASRQGAATNEKLFF.

A word on this clone: The sample has other DNA sequences that encode this CDR3 too. The chain employs TRBV3-1 (or the pseudogene TRBV3-2) and TRBJ1-1, with D unclear. This CDR3 spans 13 amino acids. CDR1 and CDR2 from the germline V gene are LGHDT and YNNKEL (reference sequence). The ends were cut back, 3 bases at V and 1 base at J, with 6 bases in the middle. CDR3 amino acids: CASSHRGNTEAFF. The CDR3 DNA sequence: TGTGCCAGCAGCCACCGCGGGAACACTGAAGCTTTCTTT.

This clone appeared a single time. The chain links TRBV25-1 to TRBJ1-6; D is ambiguous. Looked up from germline, CDR1 is MGHDK and CDR2 is SYGVNS. The CDR3 is 13 amino acids. V lost 4 bases and J 8 bases, leaving 9 bases between the germline ends. CDR3 DNA: TGTGCCAGCAGTGCCCACAGAGATTCACCCCTCCACTTT. Its translation is CASSAHRDSPLHF.

This chain joins TRBV28 and TRBJ1-2; 7 nucleotides agree with TRBD1. This CDR3 has 17 amino acids. V shed 5 bases, J shed 6 bases, and the junction held 18 bases outside the gene matches. Germline lookup yields CDR1 MDHEN and CDR2 SYDVKM. This chain's CDR3 is CASSPPPARGTVNGYTF. As DNA, the CDR3 is TGTGCCAGCAGTCCCCCCCCTGCTCGCGGGACAGTTAATGGCTACACCTTC.

This clone was counted between two and nine times. The chain employs TRBV3-1 (or the pseudogene TRBV3-2) and TRBJ1-2; 11 nucleotides agree with TRBD1. This CDR3 has 16 amino acids. Germline values: CDR1 LGHDT, CDR2 YNNKEL (reference sequence). V shed 4 bases and J 4 bases; nucleotides not matched to a gene: 8. The CDR3 here is CASSPLDRGPRYGYTF. Here the CDR3 DNA reads TGTGCCAGCAGCCCCTTGGACAGGGGGCCTCGCTATGGCTACACCTTC.

V is TRBV13 and J is TRBJ1-5, with D perhaps TRBD1 (5 bases). Trimming left V 4 bases short and J 6 bases short, with 16 bases between. Germline-derived CDR1 and CDR2 are PRHDT and FYEKMQ (reference sequence). The CDR3 contains 15 residues. For the CDR3, the DNA is TGTGCCAGCAGCTCCGGTTTGCAGGGTGTTCAGCCCCAGCATTTT. Its translation: CASSSGLQGVQPQHF. The full variable domain, completed using reference TRBV13 and TRBJ1-5, is AAGVIQSPRHLIKEKRETATLKCYPIPRHDTVYWYQQGPGQDPQFLISFYEKMQSDKGSIPDRFSAQQFSDYHSELNMSSLELGDSALYFCASSSGLQGVQPQHFGDGTRLSIL.

The rearrangement links TRBV28 to TRBJ2-1, with TRBD2 identical over 7 bases. The CDR3 loop spans 12 amino acids. The germline V gene encodes CDR1 MDHEN and CDR2 SYDVKM. V was clipped by 6 bases and J by 9 bases; unmatched bases: 5. The CDR3 DNA sequence: TGTGCCAGCAGCCGACTAGCCGGTGAGCAGTTCTTC. Protein: CASSRLAGEQFF.

V is TRBV4-1 and J is TRBJ1-3; no clear D. In germline, CDR1 is MGHRA, CDR2 YSYEKL. Deletions cut 2 bases from V and 0 bases from J, with 8 bases between. This CDR3 region has 15 residues. The CDR3 DNA reads as TGCGCCAGCAGCCAAACAGTGGGCTCTGGAAACACCATATATTTT. Translated: CASSQTVGSGNTIYF.

This chain connects TRBV11-2 to TRBJ2-1; 7 bases match TRBD2. The CDR3 spans 18 residues. Trimming at V came to 2 bases and at J to 1 base, leaving 11 bases not matched to a gene. Germline V gives CDR1 SGHAT, CDR2 FQNNGV. The DNA for the CDR3 is TGTGCCAGCAGCTTATCCCTATCCGGGGGGTTATCCTACAATGAGCAGTTCTTC. Translated: CASSLSLSGGLSYNEQFF.

This chain connects TRBV25-1 to TRBJ1-1, with a tentative D call TRBD1 (6 bases). Germline CDR1 reads MGHDK; CDR2 reads SYGVNS. The CDR3 contains 14 residues. V was trimmed by 6 bases and J by 6 bases, leaving 17 bases between them. CDR3 amino acids: CASSPLRGEPEAFF. CDR3 DNA sequence: TGTGCCAGCAGCCCCCTCAGGGGCGAACCTGAAGCTTTCTTT.

The chain joins TRBV30 to TRBJ1-5; TRBD1 might be the D (5 bases). This CDR3 has 13 amino acids. CDR1 and CDR2 (germline): GTSNPN, SVGIG (reference sequence). V dropped 0 bases and J dropped 4 bases, with 7 bases sitting between them. The CDR3 DNA sequence: TGTGCCTGGAGTGTCAGGGTGAATCAGCCCCAGCATTTT. Translating gives CAWSVRVNQPQHF.

V is TRBV6-5 and J is TRBJ2-5; weak D call: TRBD2 (5 bases). The V gene lost 0 bases and the J gene lost 2 bases, with 13 bases spanning the gap. Germline CDR1 reads MNHEY; CDR2 reads SVGAGI. CDR3 size: 16 residues. The CDR3 spells CASSYSASTGQETQYF. CDR3 DNA sequence: TGTGCCAGCAGTTACTCGGCGTCTACGGGGCAAGAGACCCAGTACTTC.

V is TRBV10-3 and J is TRBJ1-3; no firm D call. The CDR3 is 15 amino acids. The ends were cut back, 10 bases at V and 0 bases at J, with 16 bases in the middle. CDR1 and CDR2 from the germline V gene are ENHRY and SYGVKD. This CDR3 is CATSSSVLSGNTIYF. The CDR3 region has the DNA TGTGCCACTAGTTCGTCAGTTCTCTCTGGAAACACCATATATTTT.

This sequence joins TRBV18 and TRBJ2-5; possibly TRBD1 for D (5 bases). Between the trimmed V and J ends, which lost 0 bases and 5 bases, there was a span of 13 bases. The CDR3 is 15 amino acids. Germline loops: CDR1 KGHSH, CDR2 LQKENI. CDR3 region: CASSPPNQGEETQYF. CDR3 nucleotides: TGTGCCAGCTCACCACCGAATCAGGGTGAGGAGACCCAGTACTTC.

The chain uses TRBV20-1 and TRBJ2-5; 9 nucleotides line up with TRBD2. This CDR3 comprises 13 residues. V was clipped by 3 bases and J by 6 bases; unmatched bases: 5. Germline values: CDR1 DFQATT, CDR2 SNEGSKA (reference sequence). The CDR3 sequence is CSASSRGGKTQYF. Written as DNA, the CDR3 is TGCAGTGCTAGTTCGCGGGGGGGCAAGACCCAGTACTTC.

V usage is TRBV6-5 and J usage is TRBJ1-2; D ambiguous. The V end lost 5 bases, the J end lost 4 bases, and 14 bases lay between the germline ends. This CDR3 region has 14 residues. CDR1 and CDR2 from the germline V gene are MNHEY and SVGAGI. The CDR3 region has the DNA TGTGCCAGCAGTATAGACCGAGGCGGCTATGGCTACACCTTC. This codes for CASSIDRGGYGYTF.

The chain carries TRBV18 and TRBJ2-2; 7 nucleotides match TRBD2. With V trimmed by 5 bases and J by 0 bases, 6 bases remained unmatched. From germline, CDR1 is KGHSH and CDR2 LQKENI. CDR3 length equals 16 residues. The CDR3 protein is CASSSREGPNTGELFF. CDR3 DNA: TGTGCCAGCTCATCTAGGGAGGGGCCGAACACCGGGGAGCTGTTTTTT.

The chain links TRBV10-3 to TRBJ2-7; 7 bases line up with TRBD1. With V trimmed by 4 bases and J by 4 bases, 4 bases remained unmatched. CDR3 length: 13 amino acids. Germline V CDR1 and CDR2: ENHRY, SYGVKD. DNA of the CDR3: TGTGCCATCAGTGGACAGGGCCTTTACGAGCAGTACTTC. This translates into CAISGQGLYEQYF.

The chain recombines TRBV7-9 with TRBJ2-4; 11 bases line up with TRBD2. The J segment lost 1 base and the V segment lost 5 bases, leaving 4 bases of the junction unmatched. The CDR3 extends over 16 amino acids. The germline V gene encodes CDR1 SEHNR and CDR2 FQNEAQ (reference sequence). The CDR3 DNA reads as TGTGCCAGCAGCGCCGGGACTAGCGGTGCCAAAAACATTCAGTACTTC. This encodes CASSAGTSGAKNIQYF. Filled out from reference TRBV7-9 and TRBJ2-4, the complete variable domain reads DTGVSQNPRHKITKRGQNVTFRCDPISEHNRLYWYRQTLGQGPEFLTYFQNEAQLEKSRLLSDRFSAERPKGSFSTLEIQRTEQGDSAMYLCASSAGTSGAKNIQYFGAGTRLSVL.

V is TRBV7-9 and J is TRBJ1-1, with 7 positions matching TRBD1. The CDR3 loop spans 16 amino acids. Losses at the gene ends were 7 bases for V and 0 bases for J; bases not matched to a gene: 11. Germline CDR1 and CDR2: SEHNR and FQNEAQ (reference sequence). CDR3 DNA: TGTGCCAGCAACAGGTGGACAGGTCAAATGAACACTGAAGCTTTCTTT. It encodes CASNRWTGQMNTEAFF.

The chain employs TRBV10-2 and TRBJ1-3, with a tentative D call TRBD1 (6 bases). Germline CDR1 is WSHSY and CDR2 is SAAADI. V shed 0 bases and J shed 13 bases, with 10 bases lying between them. This CDR3 is 12 amino acids long. CDR3 protein: CASSESSGQIYF. The CDR3 DNA reads as TGCGCCAGCAGTGAGTCCTCAGGACAGATATATTTT.

The V gene is TRBV5-4, the J gene TRBJ2-7; D is possibly TRBD2 (6 bases). Germline V gives CDR1 SGHNT, CDR2 YYREEE (reference sequence). V shed 4 bases and J shed 1 base, with 12 bases lying between them. This CDR3 region has 14 residues. The DNA of the CDR3 is TGTGCCAGCAGCGGGGGACTGGGGTCCTACGAGCAGTACTTC. This gives the protein CASSGGLGSYEQYF.

The CDR3 loop is CASHRVGRTDTQYF. The CDR3 DNA follows: TGTGCCAGCCATCGGGTGGGGCGGACAGATACGCAGTATTTT. The chain recombines TRBV6-5 with TRBJ2-3, with D maybe TRBD1 (5 bases). There are 14 residues in the CDR3. Trimming cost V 8 bases and J 3 bases, with 15 bases left between them. The germline V gene has CDR1 MNHEY and CDR2 SVGAGI.